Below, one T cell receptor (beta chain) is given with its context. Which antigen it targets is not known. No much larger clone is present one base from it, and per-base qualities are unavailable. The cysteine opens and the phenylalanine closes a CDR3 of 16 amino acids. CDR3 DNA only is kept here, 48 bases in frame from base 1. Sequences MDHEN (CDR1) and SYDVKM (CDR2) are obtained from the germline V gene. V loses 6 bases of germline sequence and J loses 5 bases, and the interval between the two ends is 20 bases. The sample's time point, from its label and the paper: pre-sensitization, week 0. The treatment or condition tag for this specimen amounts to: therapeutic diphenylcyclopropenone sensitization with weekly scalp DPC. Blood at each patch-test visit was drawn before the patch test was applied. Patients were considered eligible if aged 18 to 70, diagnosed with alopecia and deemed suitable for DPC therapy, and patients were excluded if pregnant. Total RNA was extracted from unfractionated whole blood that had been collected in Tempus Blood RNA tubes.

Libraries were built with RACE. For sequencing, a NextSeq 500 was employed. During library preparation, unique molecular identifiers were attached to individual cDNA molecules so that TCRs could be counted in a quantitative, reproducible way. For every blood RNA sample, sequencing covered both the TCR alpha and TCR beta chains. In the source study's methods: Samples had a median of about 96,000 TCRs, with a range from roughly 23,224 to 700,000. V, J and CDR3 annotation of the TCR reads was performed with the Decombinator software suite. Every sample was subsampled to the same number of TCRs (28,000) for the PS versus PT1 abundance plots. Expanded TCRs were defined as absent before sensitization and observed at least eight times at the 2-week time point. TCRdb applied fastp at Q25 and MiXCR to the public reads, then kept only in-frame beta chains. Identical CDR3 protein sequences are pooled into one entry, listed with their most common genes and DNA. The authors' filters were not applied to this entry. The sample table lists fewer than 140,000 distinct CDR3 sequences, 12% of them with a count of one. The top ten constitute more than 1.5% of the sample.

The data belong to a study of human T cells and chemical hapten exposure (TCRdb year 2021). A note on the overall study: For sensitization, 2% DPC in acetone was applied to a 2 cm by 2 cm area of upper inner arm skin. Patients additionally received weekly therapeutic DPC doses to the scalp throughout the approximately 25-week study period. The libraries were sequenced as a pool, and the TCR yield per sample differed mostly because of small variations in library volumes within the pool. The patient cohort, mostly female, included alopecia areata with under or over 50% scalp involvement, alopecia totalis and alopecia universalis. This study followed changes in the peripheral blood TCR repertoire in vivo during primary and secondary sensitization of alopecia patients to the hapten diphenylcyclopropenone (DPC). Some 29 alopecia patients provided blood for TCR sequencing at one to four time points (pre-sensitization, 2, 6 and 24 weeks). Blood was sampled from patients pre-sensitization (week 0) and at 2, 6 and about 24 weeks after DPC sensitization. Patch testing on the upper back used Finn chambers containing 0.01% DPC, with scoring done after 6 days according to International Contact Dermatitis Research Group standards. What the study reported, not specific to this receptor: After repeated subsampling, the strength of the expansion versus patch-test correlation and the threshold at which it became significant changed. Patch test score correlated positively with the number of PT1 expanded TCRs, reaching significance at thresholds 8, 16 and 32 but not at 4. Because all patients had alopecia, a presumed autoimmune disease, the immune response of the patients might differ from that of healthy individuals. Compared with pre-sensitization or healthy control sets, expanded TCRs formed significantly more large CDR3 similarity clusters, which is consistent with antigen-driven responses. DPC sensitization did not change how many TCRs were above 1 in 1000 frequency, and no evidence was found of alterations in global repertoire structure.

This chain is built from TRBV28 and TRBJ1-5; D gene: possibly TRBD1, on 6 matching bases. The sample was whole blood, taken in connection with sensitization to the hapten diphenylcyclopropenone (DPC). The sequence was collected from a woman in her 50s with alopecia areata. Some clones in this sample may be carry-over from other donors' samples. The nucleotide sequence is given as TGTGCCAGCAGCCCACAGGGCGGGGGGGCGCATCAGCCCCAGCATTTT. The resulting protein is CASSPQGGGAHQPQHF.